This TCR beta chain comes out of a study of shared clonotypes between healthy human individuals. Study results and caveats: Clonotypes which were not shared had lower generation probabilities than clonotypes that all four donors shared. What rarefaction showed was incomplete sorted-subset sequencing despite large depth.

Points on this clone: Its specificity is not known.

Every donor was a Caucasian adult from Nashville, Tennessee. Germline CDR1 reads SGHRS; CDR2 reads YFSETQ. The CDR3 is made up of 14 amino acids. V was shortened by 4 bases and J by 2 bases, with 12 bases between the two germline ends. TCRdb keeps only in-frame clones here, not all; method: immunoSEQ multiplex PCR. The sample lists some 2,500,000 clones, over 85% occurring once. The chain links TRBV5-1 to TRBJ1-2, with no clear D. The sample consisted of naive CD4+ T cells from PBMCs. Subset here: CD45RA+ positively selected. This receptor was identified in a man between 18 and 35 years old in good health. Some clones in this sample may be carry-over from other donors' samples. The CDR3 region has the DNA TGCGCCAGCAGCCGTGGGATACAGAACTATGGCTACACCTTC. Translation gives CASSRGIQNYGYTF.